This is a list of T cell receptor beta chains from one sample in a study of early T cells in non-severe SARS-CoV-2 infection. From the 5' RACE reads, TCRdb called clonotypes with MiXCR, one entry per CDR3 protein. This table has around 80,000 distinct CDR3 sequences, 11% appearing once. The specimen comprised whole blood, sampled at baseline. Every receptor here comes from an adult who was a healthcare worker with PCR-confirmed SARS-CoV-2 infection or an uninfected control (not recorded which). The CDR3 runs from the conserved cysteine through the conserved F or W. A D gene is named only where the DNA matches it firmly. Part of the rows lack a size; the others show once, few, many or a class for expanded clones.

d_gene,j_gene,v_gene,abundance,CDR3aa,CDR3nt
.,TRBJ2-2,TRBV5-1,many,CASSLVSTTANTGELFF,TGCGCCAGCAGCTTGGTCTCTACCACCGCGAACACCGGGGAGCTGTTTTTT
TRBD1,TRBJ1-5,TRBV20-1,few,CSATGTGSQPQHF,TGCAGTGCTACCGGGACAGGGAGTCAGCCCCAGCATTTT
TRBD1,TRBJ1-6,TRBV28,.,CASSFRQGAYSPLHF,TGTGCCAGCAGTTTTCGCCAGGGGGCCTATTCACCCCTCCACTTT
.,TRBJ2-3,TRBV29-1,few,CSVERVGTDTQYF,TGCAGCGTTGAGAGGGTTGGCACAGATACGCAGTATTTT
TRBD2,TRBJ2-3,TRBV7-9,many,CASSFLAGSTDTQYF,TGTGCCAGCAGCTTCTTAGCGGGGAGCACAGATACGCAGTATTTT
TRBD1,TRBJ1-6,TRBV12-5,few,CASGLADRANSPLHF,TGTGCTAGTGGACTAGCCGACAGGGCTAATTCACCCCTCCACTTT
.,TRBJ1-1,TRBV4-3,many,CASSLRLGVAAFF,TGCGCCAGCAGCCTCCGCCTTGGGGTCGCTGCTTTCTTT
.,TRBJ1-5,TRBV10-3,few,CAISAGAHNQPQHF,TGTGCCATCAGTGCCGGGGCACATAATCAGCCCCAGCATTTT
.,TRBJ2-1,TRBV12-3/TRBV12-4,few,CASSRAAGEQFF,TGTGCCAGCAGTCGCGCAGCGGGTGAGCAGTTCTTC
.,TRBJ2-7,TRBV14,.,CARSQSLSGFLMYEQYF,TGTGCCCGCAGCCAAAGTTTATCAGGTTTCCTCATGTACGAGCAGTACTTC
TRBD1,TRBJ2-7,TRBV28,few,CASSHGTAYEQYF,TGTGCCAGCAGCCACGGGACAGCCTACGAGCAGTACTTC
TRBD2,TRBJ2-3,TRBV7-2,.,CASSLALAGIADTQYF,TGTGCCAGCAGCTTAGCCCTAGCGGGCATTGCAGATACGCAGTATTTT
TRBD1,TRBJ2-1,TRBV3-1,.,CASSQGRQGREQFF,TGTGCCAGCAGCCAAGGGCGACAGGGTCGGGAGCAGTTCTTC
TRBD1,TRBJ1-2,TRBV6-6,many,CASEPHRTGGYTF,TGTGCCAGCGAACCCCACAGGACAGGCGGCTACACCTTC
.,TRBJ1-2,TRBV5-1,many,CASSGNYGYTF,TGCGCCAGCTCCGGGAACTATGGCTACACCTTC
TRBD2,TRBJ2-5,TRBV29-1,many,CSVTSGGALETQYF,TGCAGCGTAACTAGCGGGGGGGCCTTAGAGACCCAGTACTTC
TRBD1,TRBJ2-1,TRBV25-1,few,CASSSTGGSYNEQFF,TGTGCCAGCAGTTCAACAGGGGGCTCCTACAATGAGCAGTTCTTC
TRBD1,TRBJ2-3,TRBV9,.,CASSVDPGQGVRDTQYF,TGTGCCAGCAGCGTAGACCCGGGACAGGGCGTTCGAGATACGCAGTATTTT
TRBD1,TRBJ1-4,TRBV5-4,many,CASSHPDRGWGKLFF,TGTGCCAGCAGCCACCCGGACAGGGGGTGGGGAAAACTGTTTTTT
TRBD1,TRBJ2-1,TRBV5-1,few,CASSLVGTGPRNEQFF,TGCGCCAGCAGCTTGGTGGGGACAGGGCCCAGAAATGAGCAGTTCTTC
.,TRBJ2-1,TRBV9,.,CASSVKPGGNEQFF,TGTGCCAGCAGCGTAAAGCCTGGAGGCAATGAGCAGTTCTTC
.,TRBJ1-4,TRBV20-1,many,CSARTSLRTNEKLFF,TGCAGTGCTAGAACATCCCTGAGAACTAATGAAAAACTGTTTTTT
TRBD1,TRBJ1-2,TRBV11-1,once,CASSLPGQVNYGYTF,TGTGCCAGCAGCCTACCGGGACAGGTTAACTATGGCTACACCTTC
.,TRBJ1-1,TRBV7-6,.,CASSLQPGAGSEAFF,TGTGCCAGCAGCTTACAGCCAGGAGCGGGTTCTGAAGCTTTCTTT
.,TRBJ1-1,TRBV29-1,few,CSSGTTEAFF,TGCAGCTCAGGGACCACTGAAGCTTTCTTT
.,TRBJ1-3,TRBV12-5,.,CASGLVGNTIYF,TGTGCTAGTGGTTTGGTAGGAAACACCATATATTTT
.,TRBJ2-3,TRBV9,few,CASSVRGGSTDTQYF,TGTGCCAGCAGCGTAAGGGGCGGAAGCACAGATACGCAGTATTTT
TRBD2,TRBJ2-3,TRBV10-3,.,CAISVSGRDTQYF,TGTGCCATCAGTGTTAGCGGGAGAGATACGCAGTATTTT
TRBD2,TRBJ2-6,TRBV29-1,few,CSVEEDGTNGANVLTF,TGCAGCGTTGAAGAGGATGGGACTAATGGGGCCAACGTCCTGACTTTC
.,TRBJ1-1,TRBV20-1,.,CRLRVGKNTEAFF,TGCAGACTTAGGGTCGGGAAGAACACTGAAGCTTTCTTT
TRBD1,TRBJ1-6,TRBV18,few,CASSPQGDSPLHF,TGTGCCAGCTCCCCACAGGGGGATTCACCCCTCCACTTT
.,TRBJ1-1,TRBV11-1,many,CASSSTVMNTEAFF,TGTGCCAGCAGCTCGACAGTTATGAACACTGAAGCTTTCTTT
.,TRBJ2-2,TRBV20-1,many,CSARGAGATGELFF,TGCAGTGCTAGGGGGGCTGGGGCTACCGGGGAGCTGTTTTTT
.,TRBJ2-7,TRBV20-1,many,CSAEAGDEQYF,TGCAGTGCAGAGGCAGGGGACGAGCAGTACTTC
.,TRBJ1-5,TRBV5-1,.,CASSFLGDQPQHF,TGCGCCAGCAGCTTCTTGGGGGATCAGCCCCAGCATTTT
.,TRBJ2-7,TRBV21-1,many,CASFRSGGQGAGDTIYEQYF,TGTGCCAGCTTCCGAAGTGGGGGACAGGGAGCGGGCGACACGATCTACGAGCAGTACTTC
.,TRBJ2-5,TRBV29-1,.,CSVVGVQETQYF,TGCAGCGTTGTAGGGGTCCAAGAGACCCAGTACTTC
.,TRBJ2-7,TRBV28,.,CASSTPPGRTTYEQYF,TGTGCCAGCAGTACTCCCCCGGGACGTACAACCTACGAGCAGTACTTC
.,TRBJ2-7,TRBV6-4,few,CASSNRSSYEQYF,TGTGCCAGCTCTAACCGGAGCTCCTACGAGCAGTACTTC
.,TRBJ2-5,TRBV11-1,few,CASSVRDNLAETQYF,TGTGCCAGCAGCGTCCGGGACAACCTGGCAGAGACCCAGTACTTC
.,TRBJ2-2,TRBV7-3,few,CASSLLPRAGKNTGELFF,TGTGCCAGCAGCTTACTACCCAGGGCGGGAAAAAACACCGGGGAGCTGTTTTTT
.,TRBJ1-6,TRBV20-1,many,CSAQGGGHPYNSPLHF,TGCAGTGCACAGGGCGGGGGGCACCCCTATAATTCACCCCTCCACTTT
TRBD1,TRBJ2-1,TRBV6-5,.,CASTLGPGGEQFF,TGTGCCAGCACCCTCGGCCCAGGGGGAGAGCAGTTCTTC
.,TRBJ1-6,TRBV7-9,few,CASSLALGSPLHF,TGTGCCAGCAGCTTAGCGCTTGGTTCACCCCTCCACTTT
.,TRBJ1-5,TRBV28,few,CASTGYSNQPQHF,TGTGCCAGCACAGGGTATAGCAATCAGCCCCAGCATTTT